This is a list of T cell receptor beta chains from one sample in a study of blood T cell repertoires in COVID-19. TCRdb's table, derived via immunoSEQ multiplex PCR, lists solely in-frame clones and lacks some. The data contain over 200,000 clones, about 90% of them singletons. Specimen: peripheral blood. The receptors come from an older woman with acute or convalescent COVID-19. Each CDR3 is given with its conserved first and last residue. Fields, in order: J gene, D gene, V gene, clone size, CDR3 DNA, CDR3 protein. A D gene is named only where the DNA matches it firmly. Rows give clone size only sometimes, using once, few, many, or a class for an expanded clone.

TRBJ1-1 | . | TRBV3-1/TRBV3-2 | . | TGTGCCAGCAGCCAAGATCTGGCAGGGGTTCGGAGGAACACTGAAGCTTTCTTT | CASSQDLAGVRRNTEAFF
TRBJ2-5 | . | TRBV11-3 | few | TGTGCCAGCAGCCGCTTTACAGGGCCCCAAGAGACCCAGTACTTC | CASSRFTGPQETQYF
TRBJ1-5 | . | TRBV7-8 | . | TGTGCCAGCAGCGTACAGGCGAGCAATCAGCCCCAGCATTTT | CASSVQASNQPQHF
TRBJ2-1 | TRBD2 | TRBV27 | once | TGTGCCAGCAGGATGGATAGCGGGGGCGTATACAATGAGCAGTTCTTC | CASRMDSGGVYNEQFF
TRBJ1-2 | . | TRBV30 | once | TGTGCCTGGACGGCTAACTATGGCTACACCTTC | CAWTANYGYTF
TRBJ1-2 | TRBD1 | TRBV3-1/TRBV3-2 | . | TGTGCCAGCAGCCAAACAGGACAGGGTTTCTATGGCTACACCTTC | CASSQTGQGFYGYTF
TRBJ2-7 | TRBD2 | TRBV25-1 | . | TGTGCCAGCAGTGAAAATACACAGCGGGGACTCTCCTACGAGCAGTACTTC | CASSENTQRGLSYEQYF
TRBJ2-5 | . | TRBV7-2 | once | TGTGCCAGCAGCACCAGAGGGGGTAGCGCTTTGCCACGAGAGACCCAGTACTTC | CASSTRGGSALPRETQYF
TRBJ1-6 | . | TRBV30 | . | TGTGCCTGGAGTGTAGAGAGACCCGTTAGAGGGTCACCCCTCCACTTT | CAWSVERPVRGSPLHF
TRBJ2-3 | . | TRBV5-4 | . | TGTGCCAGCAGCTTACAGGGCACAGATACGCAGTATTTT | CASSLQGTDTQYF
TRBJ2-3 | . | TRBV13 | . | TGTGCCAGCAGCTTAGGCACAGGGACAGATACGCAGTATTTT | CASSLGTGTDTQYF
TRBJ2-3 | TRBD2 | TRBV5-1 | once | TGCGCCAGCAGCTTGCCTAGCGGGGGGGCAATAGATACGCAGTATTTT | CASSLPSGGAIDTQYF
TRBJ1-2 | . | TRBV28 | . | TGTGCCAGCAGTTCCTTCGTGGCAGGGCGTAACTATGGCTACACCTTC | CASSSFVAGRNYGYTF
TRBJ2-2 | TRBD2 | TRBV14 | . | TGTGCCAGCAGCCAAGGGACTAGGCCCACCGGGGAGCTGTTTTTT | CASSQGTRPTGELFF
TRBJ2-4 | . | TRBV11-2 | few | TGTGCCGTTGGGGGGAACGGGAACATTCAGTACTTC | CAVGGNGNIQYF
TRBJ1-5 | TRBD1 | TRBV27 | . | TGTGCCAGCAGTTTTGGGACAGGTTTTCGCAATCAGCCCCAGCATTTT | CASSFGTGFRNQPQHF
TRBJ1-4 | TRBD1 | TRBV6-6 | . | TGTGCCAGCAGCCGCGACAGGGGAAATGAAAAACTGTTTTTT | CASSRDRGNEKLFF
TRBJ1-1 | . | TRBV11-2 | . | TGTGCCAGCAGCTTCGAGGGGAACACTGAAGCTTTCTTT | CASSFEGNTEAFF
TRBJ2-1 | TRBD2 | TRBV5-1 | . | TGCGCCAGCAGCCAGGGTAGCGGGGCCTCCTACAATGAGCAGTTCTTC | CASSQGSGASYNEQFF
TRBJ1-1 | TRBD1 | TRBV5-6 | . | TGTGCCAGCAGCGACCAACAGGGGATGAACACTGAAGCTTTCTTT | CASSDQQGMNTEAFF
TRBJ1-6 | . | TRBV30 | . | TGTGCCTGGAGCGTAGATTCACCCCTCCACTTT | CAWSVDSPLHF
TRBJ2-1 | TRBD2 | TRBV30 | . | TGTGCCCGGGACCCCGGGACTAGCGGGAGCAATGAGCAGTTCTTC | CARDPGTSGSNEQFF
TRBJ1-1 | . | TRBV4-3 | . | TGCGCCAGCAGCCAAGATCTTCAGGGAGGCACTGAAGCTTTCTTT | CASSQDLQGGTEAFF
TRBJ1-1 | . | TRBV6-6 | . | TGTGCCAGCGAGGAGGAGGTGAACACTGAAGCTTTCTTT | CASEEEVNTEAFF
TRBJ1-1 | . | TRBV19 | . | TGTGCCAGTAGTATGAGGACAGAGAACACTGAAGCTTTCTTT | CASSMRTENTEAFF